A single T cell receptor beta chain is shown here with its context. Its antigen is as yet unknown. This specimen comes from a study of blood T cells in healthy people across ages. Notes on the study in general: The long-lived group displayed more naive CD4+ cells, plus higher diversity, than the aged donors did.

A second roughly 6 to 11 cycle PCR used barcoded and J-beta primers. MiXCR, run by TCRdb on the 5' RACE reads, gives a single entry per CDR3 protein. Of roughly 1.6 million distinct CDR3 sequences listed, almost 35% are singletons. Trimming cost V 3 bases and J 13 bases; bases outside gene matches: 20. The CDR3 is made up of 17 amino acids. Germline V gives CDR1 LGHNA, CDR2 YNFKEQ. Donors were systemically healthy Caucasian individuals from Russia aged roughly 6 to 90 years. It was around 10 milliliters of peripheral blood that were drawn from each donor. J is TRBJ2-5 and V is TRBV4-2, with 10 bases matching TRBD2. The receptor was isolated from a woman under 40 in good health. The sample was blood. As DNA, the CDR3 is TGTGCCAGCAGCCAGCAATTACTAGCGGGACGTTCGTATGAGCGGTACTTC. This sequence encodes CASSQQLLAGRSYERYF.